This T cell receptor (beta chain) was retrieved from a study of cytomegalovirus exposure and HLA in healthy donors (dated 2017 in TCRdb). For the study in its entirety: According to an earlier analysis of 587 of the donors, 150 million to 200 million T cells yielded roughly 110 million unique TCR beta sequences and approximately 280 Gb of sequence data. Around 320 gigabases of sequencing data and 78 million or so unique TCR sequences were included in an early release covering several hundred HLA-typed donors. The genetic ancestry cluster associated with self-reported Caucasian donors included about 84% of the roughly 400 genotyped donors. The aim of the study was to test whether cataloging public T cell receptors could identify signatures of past pathogen exposure. The study used immunosequencing to profile the T cell repertoires of 670 or so subjects and linked those repertoires to cytomegalovirus serostatus. Along with the roughly 700-subject first cohort, a separate validation cohort of 120 different subjects was used. High-throughput TCR immunosequencing, statistical association of individual TCRs with disease status, and machine learning were combined to predict cytomegalovirus infection status. In a later analysis, previously published TCR beta repertoires from more than 500 donors were re-analyzed and high-resolution HLA genotyping was added so that TCR occurrence patterns could be studied. Rather than using new phenotypic data, the later analysis identified candidate immune exposures from TCR beta sequences and from how often those sequences occurred across donors. An earlier analysis of several hundred of the donors used high-throughput TCR beta sequencing to judge whether each TCR beta V gene segment behaved as functional or pseudogenic. Alongside the repertoire data, information on donor age, sex, ethnicity and CMV serostatus was compiled. In a later genetic analysis, genome-wide SNP genotypes for about 55% of the roughly 700 donors were used, and that subset was treated as a discovery cohort. All discovery cohort repertoires had been generated using a single sequencing platform. Class I and class II HLA loci were covered by the typing at four-digit resolution. Typing coverage differed by locus: A, B, C, DRB1 and DQB1 were typed in roughly 620-630 donors, DQA1 in 500 to 550, DPA1 in over 600, and DPB1 in 400 to 480. Because of strong linkage in the cohort, 4 to 6 DR-DQ haplotypes were treated as single units for association and clustering. Among about 400 genotyped donors of the cohort, an average of approximately 220,000 unique TCR beta nucleotide sequences was sequenced per donor, of which 15% to 20% were non-productive. General study outcomes and caveats: A group of highly shared sequence variants was considered likely to be a technical artifact of the sequencing pipeline. At a false discovery rate of 0.05, a later analysis linked 16,951 TCR beta sequences to specific HLA alleles. Assigning TCR associations to individual alleles was difficult when HLA alleles, especially DR and DQ, strongly co-occurred. Correlated functional status among segregating V segments might reflect linkage disequilibrium, but an unknown experimental factor could not be ruled out. For the cohort, immune exposure information was limited to CMV serostatus. According to a later analysis, most CMV-associated TCR beta chains appeared to be HLA-restricted, and the HLA associations seemed to be driven largely by CMV exposure. The authors suggested that the approach could potentially be extended to other disease states and immunological phenotypes. In the study, approximately 150 TCR beta chains were listed as associated with cytomegalovirus. Compared with the 666-donor mean, donors in an Asian-associated ancestry cluster had fewer N-insertions in productive TCRs, according to a later genetic analysis. Because HLA typing was missing for some donors at each locus, association tests included only the typed subset. In a later analysis, HLA-associated TCR beta chains were found to be more clonally expanded and to have lower generation probabilities than equally common non-associated chains. Presence/absence analyses assumed roughly uniform sequencing depth across donors, an assumption that may not hold. The classifier was reported to diagnose cytomegalovirus status with high specificity and sensitivity in both the original and validation cohorts. The earlier analysis of around 600 of the donors excluded fewer than 20 rarely observed V segments, including chromosome 9 orphons, because counts were too low. According to a later analysis, parvovirus B19, influenza, CMV and Epstein-Barr virus appeared linked to several top co-occurrence clusters. While some public TCRs were present in many individuals, most TCR sequences turned up only very rarely across donors. In this cohort, only TCR beta chains were sequenced, and detectable features were limited by the absence of alpha or paired-chain data. In a later analysis, TCR association rates were found to vary across HLA loci, with the most associated TCRs seen for DRB1 alleles and the fewest for HLA-C alleles. Because the 87-base-pair reads could not distinguish some IMGT-functional V segments, including TRBV6-2 and TRBV6-3, those segments were excluded. An earlier analysis of around 540 of the donors showed that most TCR beta V segments appeared in productive rearrangements either about 87% or about 30% of the time, which broadly matched IMGT annotations. Three of the identified cytomegalovirus-associated TCR beta chains were confirmed in vitro to be specific for cytomegalovirus antigens. A further reported finding was that TCR beta sequences accurately predicted the HLA-A and HLA-B alleles for most subjects in the first cohort. V-gene and J-gene trimming of TCR beta chains was associated with a missense DCLRE1C variant in a later genetic analysis, and the association was replicated in an independent cohort.

From the cysteine through the phenylalanine, the CDR3 covers 12 amino acids. Just the 36-base CDR3 DNA is kept, in frame starting at base 1. Based on the germline V gene (reference sequence), the CDR1 and CDR2 sequences are SEHNR and FQNEAQ. Cut back by 5 bases and 3 bases, the V and J ends lie 8 bases apart. For this clone: Its antigen remains undetermined. Base qualities are not at hand, and no much larger clone is one base apart.

The cohort comprised some 730 healthy bone marrow donors. At the time of sampling, every cohort member was nominally healthy, though immune exposures that went unrecorded were likely present. The donor tested CMV seronegative and was one of the 352 seronegative cohort members. Each donor provided a peripheral blood sample, and peripheral blood mononuclear cells were used for TCR beta sequencing. The Qiagen DNeasy Blood Extraction Kit was used to extract genomic DNA from the blood cell samples. The library was obtained by the immunoSEQ multiplex PCR assay. For the multiplex PCR, a mixture combining 60 forward primers for TCR Vbeta segments and 13 reverse primers for TCR Jbeta segments was used. The CDR3 region of rearranged TCR beta genes was amplified from genomic DNA with a multiplex PCR assay. On the Illumina HiSeq System, the amplified TCR beta libraries were sequenced as 87-base-pair reads. As for how the authors treated the data: A later analysis tallied around 80 million unique TCR beta chains across the approximately 670 repertoires, and 10 million to 11 million of those chains were shared by two or more donors. Raw reads were error-corrected and collapsed into unique sequences by a nearest-neighbor algorithm in which closely related sequences were merged to remove PCR and sequencing errors. To assign V, D and J gene segments, CDR3 sequences were aligned to IMGT reference sequences. For a sequence to be retained, a match of at least six nucleotides to both a V gene segment and a J gene segment was required. Rearrangements were called productive when the CDR3 lacked stop codons and stayed in frame with V and J; all others were non-productive. Following IMGT convention, CDR3 was defined as the stretch from the second conserved V-encoded cysteine up to the conserved J-encoded phenylalanine. In an earlier analysis of more than 550 of the donors, sequences lacking an unambiguous match to a single V gene segment were excluded. In an earlier analysis of almost 600 of the donors, a V segment was called functional when productive rearrangements were above 56.7%, and segregating when the standard deviation between donors exceeded 5%. A statistical classification framework was built for diagnosing cytomegalovirus status from the catalog of TCR beta chain sequences. In a later analysis, V and J genes were assigned by comparing TCR nucleotide sequences against IMGT/GENE-DB human TR gene sequences. The TCRdist pipeline was used in a later analysis to assign CDR3 sequences and most-parsimonious VDJ recombination scenarios. In a later analysis, each TCR beta chain was defined by its CDR3 amino acid sequence together with its V-gene family, and reads without a unique V-gene family were excluded. As a way to deal with suspected cross-contamination and a sequencing artifact, a later analysis dropped 640 or so nucleotide sequences that were highly shared and had low generation probability. A later analysis calculated a clonal expansion index for each public chain from normalized within-repertoire ranks of inferred template counts. In a later analysis, generation probabilities were computed with a VDJ recombination model fitted to out-of-frame rearrangements, and the resulting probabilities were checked against IGoR. A later analysis scored TCR-TCR, TCR-HLA and TCR-CMV co-occurrence with hypergeometric tests, applying a repertoire-size bias correction to TCR pairs. In a later analysis, false discovery rates were estimated by permuting HLA or CMV assignments 20 times. In a later analysis, co-occurring TCRs were grouped with DBSCAN, and TCRdist sequence similarity was added when clustering was performed within HLA-allele-positive subsets. Repertoires with fewer than 30,000 or more than 120,000 public chains, plus five repertoires with anomalous nucleotide sharing, were excluded from co-occurrence clustering. The clones in this table, taken by TCRdb from immuneACCESS, are in-frame only. Not every clone is retained; where verified, under half of the shortfall comes from an unresolved V gene, and the cause of the rest is unknown. V and J calls and clone size are given by that table; D and trimming were obtained from the DNA. Recorded for this sample are about 72,000 clones; around 78% of them occurred a single time. 3% to 3.5% of the sample is in the top ten clones.

The chain was built from TRBV7-9 and TRBJ2-7; the D gene lacks a confident call. Sequencing was done on a sample of PBMCs. The receptor was derived from a middle-aged man in good health and CMV-seronegative. CDR3 loop: CASSETGYEQYF. The nucleotide sequence reads as follows: TGTGCCAGCAGCGAAACGGGCTACGAGCAGTACTTC. Supplemented by the reference TRBV7-9 and TRBJ2-7 proteins around the CDR3, the complete variable domain is DTGVSQNPRHKITKRGQNVTFRCDPISEHNRLYWYRQTLGQGPEFLTYFQNEAQLEKSRLLSDRFSAERPKGSFSTLEIQRTEQGDSAMYLCASSETGYEQYFGPGTRLTVT.